The 17 T cell receptor beta chains in this list originate from one sample, sequenced in a study of blood T cell repertoires in COVID-19. Produced via immunoSEQ multiplex PCR; TCRdb's table is partial and in-frame only. The repertoire holds about 86,000 clones, with approximately 88% as singletons. The specimen was peripheral blood. Receptors were obtained from an elderly woman with active or convalescent COVID-19.

The CDR3 reads CATHGGFNTDTQYF. For the CDR3, the DNA is TGTGCCACCCACGGAGGATTCAACACAGATACGCAGTATTTT. The rearrangement joins TRBV19 to TRBJ2-3; tentative D call: TRBD2 (5 bases). Germline V gives CDR1 LNHDA, CDR2 SQIVND (reference sequence). Trimming removed 10 bases from V and 2 bases from J, with 16 bases in between. The CDR3 sequence is 14 residues long.

J is TRBJ1-6 and V is TRBV27, with D unresolved. Germline V gene data show CDR1 as MNHEY and CDR2 as SMNVEV (reference sequence). The CDR3 has 16 amino acids. Between the trimmed V and J ends, which lost 2 bases and 10 bases, there was a span of 18 bases. The DNA of the CDR3 is TGTGCCAGCAGTTTAAGAGTCACGGAGTTTGGGTCACCCCTCCACTTT. It yields the protein CASSLRVTEFGSPLHF.

This chain connects TRBV5-4 to TRBJ1-2; maybe TRBD1 (5 bases). The V gene lost 0 bases and the J gene lost 8 bases, with 11 bases spanning the gap. The V gene's germline CDR1 is SGHNT and CDR2 YYREEE (reference sequence). The CDR3 runs 13 residues. The CDR3 DNA follows: TGTGCCAGCAGCTTGGCCGGGGGTAGCGGCTACACCTTC. Translation gives CASSLAGGSGYTF.

The V and J genes are TRBV28 and TRBJ1-2; no reliable D call. V gave up 6 bases and J gave up 8 bases, with 13 bases separating them. The germline gives CDR1 MDHEN, CDR2 SYDVKM. The CDR3 totals 12 residues. The DNA for the CDR3 is TGTGCCAGCAGGGGCCCGAATCGGGGCTACACCTTC. Its protein is CASRGPNRGYTF.

The chain recombines TRBV20-1 with TRBJ1-5; possibly TRBD1 for D (5 bases). Between the trimmed V and J ends, which lost 3 bases and 7 bases, there was a span of 16 bases. The CDR3 runs to 14 residues. Germline loops: CDR1 DFQATT, CDR2 SNEGSKA (reference sequence). The CDR3 loop reads CSASPGGVGQPQHF. The CDR3 DNA follows: TGCAGTGCTAGTCCCGGGGGGGTTGGGCAGCCCCAGCATTTT.

The chain joins TRBV28 to TRBJ1-1, with D possibly matching TRBD1 (5 bases). Germline V gene sequence: CDR1 MDHEN, CDR2 SYDVKM. CDR3 length equals 14 residues. The germline V and J ends were trimmed by 6 bases and 1 base, with 12 bases remaining between them. This CDR3 is CASSHRGGNTEAFF. CDR3 DNA sequence: TGTGCCAGCAGCCATAGGGGTGGGAACACTGAAGCTTTCTTT. Together with reference TRBV28 and TRBJ1-1, the CDR3 gives the full variable domain: DVKVTQSSRYLVKRTGEKVFLECVQDMDHENMFWYRQDPGLGLRLIYFSYDVKMKEKGDIPEGYSVSREKKERFSLILESASTNQTSMYLCASSHRGGNTEAFFGQGTRLTVV.

The chain joins TRBV19 to TRBJ2-7; TRBD2 might be the D (5 bases). Germline CDR1 and CDR2: LNHDA and SQIVND (reference sequence). The V end was cut by 2 bases, the J end by 0 bases, with 11 bases between. This CDR3 region has 15 residues. The CDR3 DNA follows: TGTGCCAGTAGTATATCCCTAGCCTCCTCCTACGAGCAGTACTTC. It codes for CASSISLASSYEQYF. The full variable domain, its missing parts supplied by reference TRBV19 and TRBJ2-7, is DGGITQSPKYLFRKEGQNVTLSCEQNLNHDAMYWYRQDPGQGLRLIYYSQIVNDFQKGDIAEGYSVSREKKESFPLTVTSAQKNPTAFYLCASSISLASSYEQYFGPGTRLTVT.

V usage is TRBV21-1 and J usage is TRBJ2-1; the listed D gene, TRBD2, was not tested against the DNA. TRBV21-1 is labeled a pseudogene. CDR3 length: 19 amino acids. For the CDR3, the DNA is TGTGCCAGCAGCCCAAAGAGGGATCGGCTAGCGGGGGGGGACAATGAGCAGTTCTTC. Protein sequence: CASSPKRDRLAGGDNEQFF.

The J gene is TRBJ2-3, the V gene TRBV9, with a tentative D call TRBD2 (7 bases). Germline lookup yields CDR1 SGDLS and CDR2 YYNGEE. CDR3 length equals 15 residues. The V and J ends lost 4 bases and 3 bases respectively, with 15 bases between them. DNA for the CDR3: TGTGCCAGCAGCCCCGAGGGGGGGGGAACAGATACGCAGTATTTT. It codes for CASSPEGGGTDTQYF.

This clone was seen a single time. J is TRBJ1-1 and V is TRBV29-1; TRBD1 agrees at 9 bases. V was pared by 6 bases and J by 4 bases, with 6 bases of the junction left unmatched. Germline V CDR1 and CDR2: SQVTM, ANQGSEA. The CDR3 extends over 13 amino acids. This CDR3 is CSVATGGRTEAFF. The CDR3, as DNA: TGCAGCGTAGCTACAGGGGGCCGCACTGAAGCTTTCTTT.

The rearrangement joins TRBV6-4 to TRBJ1-1; TRBD1 aligns across 8 bases. CDR3 length: 13 residues. Germline V gene lookup returns CDR1 MRHNA and CDR2 SNTAGT. The J segment lost 4 bases and the V segment lost 5 bases, leaving 3 bases of the junction unmatched. The CDR3 nucleotides read TGTGCCAGCAGTTTTACAGGGGGCACTGAAGCTTTCTTT. Amino acids: CASSFTGGTEAFF.

This clone was detected only a few times. The gene calls are TRBV19 and TRBJ1-2, with D unresolved. This CDR3 has 14 residues. The germline V gene has CDR1 LNHDA and CDR2 SQIVND (reference sequence). V shed 2 bases and J shed 4 bases, with 11 bases lying between them. CDR3 sequence: CASSISRVSYGYTF. In DNA form, the CDR3 reads TGTGCCAGTAGTATATCGAGGGTTTCCTATGGCTACACCTTC.

The CDR3 nucleotides read TGTGCCAGCAGCATCGGGACACAGGCGGCGGCAGATACGCAGTATTTT. Protein sequence: CASSIGTQAAADTQYF. The gene calls are TRBV5-4 and TRBJ2-3, with TRBD1 as a possible D gene (6 bases). CDR3 size: 16 residues. V was clipped by 4 bases and J by 4 bases, with 19 bases between them. Germline values: CDR1 SGHNT, CDR2 YYREEE (reference sequence).

As for this clone: This specimen includes other DNA sequences encoding the same CDR3. The V gene is TRBV12-3 or TRBV12-4, the J gene TRBJ2-5; D gene uncertain. The CDR3 extends over 11 amino acids. Trimming left V 6 bases short and J 5 bases short, with 7 bases between. This CDR3 is CASSLRETQYF. The CDR3 DNA is TGTGCCAGCAGCCTCAGGGAGACCCAGTACTTC.

This chain links TRBV4-2 with TRBJ2-5; TRBD1 is a possible D gene (5 bases). The CDR3 is 16 residues long. V dropped 0 bases and J dropped 5 bases, with 16 bases sitting between them. In germline, CDR1 is LGHNA, CDR2 YNFKEQ. The CDR3: CASSQEGTFKGETQYF. CDR3 DNA: TGTGCCAGCAGCCAAGAGGGAACTTTTAAGGGGGAGACCCAGTACTTC.

This clone was seen a few times. The J gene is TRBJ2-1, the V gene TRBV27, with D uncertain. The CDR3 totals 14 residues. V was clipped by 5 bases and J by 0 bases, with 8 bases between them. Germline values: CDR1 MNHEY, CDR2 SMNVEV (reference sequence). CDR3 loop: CASSPLSSYNEQFF. CDR3 coding DNA: TGTGCCAGCAGTCCGCTTAGCTCCTACAATGAGCAGTTCTTC.

The rearrangement links TRBV5-4 to TRBJ2-7; possibly TRBD1 for D (5 bases). The germline V gene encodes CDR1 SGHNT and CDR2 YYREEE (reference sequence). Between the trimmed V and J ends, which lost 1 base and 2 bases, there was a span of 10 bases. The CDR3 loop spans 14 amino acids. CDR3 loop: CASSLTGGPYEQYF. CDR3 bases: TGTGCCAGCAGCTTGACAGGTGGCCCCTACGAGCAGTACTTC.